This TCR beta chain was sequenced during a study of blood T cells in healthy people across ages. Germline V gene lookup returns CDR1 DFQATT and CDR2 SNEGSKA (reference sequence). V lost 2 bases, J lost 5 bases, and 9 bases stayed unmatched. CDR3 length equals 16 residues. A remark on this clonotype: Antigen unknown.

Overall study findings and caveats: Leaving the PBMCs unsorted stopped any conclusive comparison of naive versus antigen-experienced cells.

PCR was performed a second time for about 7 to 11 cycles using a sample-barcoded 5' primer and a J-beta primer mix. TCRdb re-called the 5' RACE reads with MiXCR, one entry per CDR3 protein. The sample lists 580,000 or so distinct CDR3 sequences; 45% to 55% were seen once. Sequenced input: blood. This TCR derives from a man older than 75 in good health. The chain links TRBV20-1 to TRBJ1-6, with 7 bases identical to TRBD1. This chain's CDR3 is CSARISGTANNSPLHF. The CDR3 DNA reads TGCAGTGCTAGAATTTCCGGGACAGCCAATAATTCACCCCTCCACTTT.